This T cell receptor beta chain was recovered during a study of blood T cell repertoires in COVID-19. Turning to the study itself: The samples span acute and convalescent COVID-19 from the United States, Italy and Spain.

Generated by immunoSEQ multiplex PCR, the TCRdb table keeps only in-frame clones and is missing some. The sample includes hundreds of thousands of clones, 75% to 90% of them seen just once. J lost 10 bases, V lost 2 bases, and 8 bases had no gene match. This CDR3 is built from 14 residues. CDR1 SGHRS and CDR2 YFSETQ come from the germline V gene. This clone has just one count. The TCR originated in a woman aged 25 to 39 with active or convalescent COVID-19. The sequenced material came from peripheral blood. J is TRBJ1-1 and V is TRBV5-1; 10 bases map to TRBD1. The CDR3 reads CASSFTSDRGRAFF. CDR3 nucleotides: TGCGCCAGCAGCTTCACATCGGACAGGGGGAGAGCTTTCTTT.